What follows describes a single TCR beta chain. Here immunoSEQ multiplex PCR was the method, and the copy in TCRdb shows in-frame clones only, minus some. The table records 120,000 or so clones, around 90% of them present only once. The V end lost 4 bases, the J end lost 5 bases, and 6 bases lay between the germline ends. The CDR3 loop spans 12 amino acids. Germline values: CDR1 MDHEN, CDR2 SYDVKM. The data derive from a study of control samples from healthy donors and cancer patients. The sample comprised blood. The TCR was taken from a man between 18 and 29 years old in good health. The V and J genes are TRBV28 and TRBJ1-5; D remains unclear. The CDR3 reads CASSSGDQPQHF. The CDR3 DNA is TGTGCCAGCAGTTCCGGGGATCAGCCCCAGCATTTT.